The 20 T cell receptor beta chains given below trace back to one sample, sequenced in a study of blood T cells in healthy people across ages (dated by TCRdb to between 2015 and 2017). Libraries were built with 5' RACE. TCRdb lists the instrument as Illumina HiSeq 2500. A second PCR of roughly 6 to 12 cycles was run with a J-beta primer mix and a sample-barcoded 5' primer. Through fastp at Q25 and MiXCR, TCRdb rebuilt clones from the public reads, retaining in-frame beta chains. Here each entry gathers all rows of one CDR3 protein and keeps the most common genes and DNA. Recorded for this sample are about 1.4 million distinct CDR3 sequences; approximately 59% of them occurred a single time. The ten top clones hold 5.5% to 8% of the sample. Sequencing input: blood. The receptors originated from a man between 18 and 29 years old in good health.

This clonotype was observed a handful of times. This chain joins TRBV5-1 and TRBJ2-3; the match to TRBD2 covers 9 bases. V was pared by 4 bases and J by 6 bases, with 12 bases of the junction left unmatched. The CDR3 is 16 residues long. Germline V lookup: CDR1 SGHRS, CDR2 YFSETQ. CDR3 region: CASSKQLAGEGDTQYF. The DNA of the CDR3 is TGCGCCAGCAGCAAGCAATTAGCGGGAGAAGGCGATACGCAGTATTTT.

This chain joins TRBV6-1 and TRBJ2-2; D ambiguous. CDR1 and CDR2 (germline): MNHNS, SASEGT. The V end lost 4 bases, the J end lost 1 base, and 10 bases lay between the germline ends. The CDR3 runs to 15 residues. The CDR3: CASSVLKGNTGELFF. The CDR3 nucleotides read TGTGCCAGCAGTGTACTGAAGGGGAACACCGGGGAGCTGTTTTTT.

The chain links TRBV20-1 to TRBJ1-4; D not resolved. CDR1 and CDR2 from the germline V gene are DFQATT and SNEGSKA (reference sequence). The CDR3 consists of 11 residues. V was shortened by 5 bases and J by 5 bases, with 6 bases between the two germline ends. The CDR3, as DNA: TGCAGTGCTGACACGAATGAAAAACTGTTTTTT. Residues: CSADTNEKLFF.

The chain couples TRBV10-3 to TRBJ2-7; D ambiguous. The germline gives CDR1 ENHRY, CDR2 SYGVKD. V lost 6 bases and J 3 bases, leaving 12 bases between the germline ends. This CDR3 spans 13 amino acids. As DNA, the CDR3 is TGTGCCATCAGCCAAAAGGACGGCTACGAGCAGTACTTC. It translates to CAISQKDGYEQYF.

Of note for this clonotype: This may arise from a read error, as a much more abundant clone is one base away. The rearrangement joins TRBV5-1 to TRBJ1-2; TRBD1 matches 7 bases. This CDR3 is 16 amino acids long. In germline, CDR1 is SGHRS, CDR2 YFSETQ. The trim removed 0 bases at V and 4 bases at J, leaving 9 bases unmatched. CDR3 loop: CASSLALAGGAYGYTF. DNA for the CDR3: TGCGCCAGCAGCTTGGCACTGGCAGGGGGTGCCTATGGCTACACCTTC.

The chain couples TRBV4-3 to TRBJ2-1, with 7 positions matching TRBD2. With V trimmed by 7 bases and J by 5 bases, 11 bases remained unmatched. Germline V gene lookup returns CDR1 LGHNA and CDR2 YSLEER. The CDR3 runs to 15 residues. The CDR3 sequence is CASTPYVAGDNEQFF. CDR3 coding DNA: TGCGCCAGCACCCCTTACGTAGCGGGTGACAATGAGCAGTTCTTC.

The CDR3 DNA is TGTGCCAGCCAGCGAGGTCGAACCGGGGAGCTGTTTTTT. It translates to CASQRGRTGELFF. This chain uses TRBV12-3 or TRBV12-4 with TRBJ2-2; no reliable D call. V lost 8 bases, J lost 5 bases, and 12 bases lay in between. The CDR3 totals 13 residues.

This chain links TRBV11-2 with TRBJ2-1; 7 nucleotides match TRBD2. The germline gives CDR1 SGHAT, CDR2 FQNNGV. J was trimmed by 5 bases and V by 5 bases; bases with no gene match: 9. This CDR3 has 15 residues. As DNA, the CDR3 is TGTGCCAGCAGCATCCGCTGGCTAGCGGACAATGAGCAGTTCTTC. This sequence encodes CASSIRWLADNEQFF.

The J gene is TRBJ2-3, the V gene TRBV25-1; 7 bases are a match to TRBD2. This CDR3 is 15 amino acids long. Germline CDR1 reads MGHDK; CDR2 reads SYGVNS. V trimming: 3 bases; J trimming: 4 bases; junction bases outside the gene matches: 7. The CDR3 DNA sequence: TGTGCCAGCAGTGATGAGTGGGAGGGCCCAGATACGCAGTATTTT. The encoded protein is CASSDEWEGPDTQYF.

Points on this clonotype: An end of the junction does not agree with germline; a read error may underlie this. The chain couples TRBV7-2 to TRBJ1-6; a weak D match, TRBD1 (6 bases). Germline assignment: CDR1 SGHTA and CDR2 FQGNSA. The length of the CDR3 is 16 residues. Written as DNA, the CDR3 is TGCGCCAGCAGCTTAGCCCTGCCAGGGGCTAGATCACCCCTCCACTTT. It encodes CASSLALPGARSPLHF.

This clonotype was seen more than once but under ten times. The chain combines TRBV28 with TRBJ1-6; 7 bases match TRBD1. With 5 bases clipped from V and 2 bases from J, the junction kept 9 bases outside the gene matches. Germline V CDR1 and CDR2: MDHEN, SYDVKM. This CDR3 is built from 17 residues. CDR3 amino acids: CASSLLRGTAYNSPLHF. CDR3 DNA: TGTGCCAGCAGTCTATTGAGAGGGACAGCCTATAATTCACCCCTCCACTTT.

This chain uses TRBV7-8 with TRBJ2-2; 7 nucleotides align to TRBD1. This CDR3 region has 19 residues. V was pared by 5 bases and J by 1 base, with 16 bases of the junction left unmatched. Germline V gene sequence: CDR1 SGHVS, CDR2 FQNEAQ. The CDR3 DNA reads TGTGCCAGCAGCCCAAAAAGACAGGGAGATGTAATGAACACCGGGGAGCTGTTTTTT. Protein sequence: CASSPKRQGDVMNTGELFF.

In nucleotides, the CDR3 is TGTGCCAGCAGCCTGAAGTGGCGGGAGTACAATGAGCAGTACTTC. The encoded protein is CASSLKWREYNEQYF. The rearrangement uses TRBV3-1 and TRBJ2-7; TRBD2 agrees at 7 bases. The germline CDR1 and CDR2 sequences are LGHDT and YNNKEL (reference sequence). V shed 4 bases, J shed 7 bases, and the junction held 13 bases outside the gene matches. The CDR3 covers 15 residues.

The chain is built from TRBV2 and TRBJ1-1; tentative D call: TRBD1 (6 bases). This CDR3 comprises 15 residues. Germline CDR1 is SNHLY and CDR2 is FYNNEI. V was cut by 2 bases and J by 4 bases, with 14 bases left in between. The CDR3, as DNA: TGTGCCAGCAGTGAACGGGGGCCGCGGGGCACTGAAGCTTTCTTT. Protein product: CASSERGPRGTEAFF.

DNA for the CDR3: TGCAGCGTTGAGGGGGACAGGGTGGGCGCCTACGAGCAGTACTTC. Translated, it gives CSVEGDRVGAYEQYF. This rearrangement joins TRBV29-1 to TRBJ2-7; TRBD1 agrees at 9 bases. The CDR3 is 15 residues long. Germline V gene data show CDR1 as SQVTM and CDR2 as ANQGSEA. V was pared by 3 bases and J by 2 bases, with 8 bases of the junction left unmatched.

This chain connects TRBV6-5 to TRBJ2-5; 7 bases align to TRBD2. CDR3 size: 15 residues. Losses at the gene ends were 2 bases for V and 2 bases for J; bases not matched to a gene: 5. Germline assignment: CDR1 MNHEY and CDR2 SVGAGI. CDR3 coding DNA: TGTGCCAGCAGTTACACGGGACTAACTCAAGAGACCCAGTACTTC. Translating gives CASSYTGLTQETQYF.

V gene TRBV20-1 combines with J gene TRBJ2-1, with TRBD2 matching over 11 bases. Germline V gene lookup returns CDR1 DFQATT and CDR2 SNEGSKA (reference sequence). The CDR3 is 16 amino acids. Germline trimming cut 0 bases from V and 6 bases from J; bases unmatched to any gene: 7. The CDR3 region has the DNA TGCAGTGCTAGAGATCTCCTAGCGGGGGGAGGCAATGAGCAGTTCTTC. Its protein product is CSARDLLAGGGNEQFF.

This clonotype was found once. This rearrangement joins TRBV11-2 to TRBJ2-1; 9 bases are shared with TRBD2. There are 16 residues in the CDR3. CDR1 and CDR2 from the germline V gene are SGHAT and FQNNGV. J lost 3 bases, V lost 1 base, and 4 bases had no gene match. In DNA form, the CDR3 reads TGTGCCAGCAGCTTAGGGTCTAGCGGGATCTACAATGAGCAGTTCTTC. It codes for CASSLGSSGIYNEQFF.

Concerning this clonotype: An end of the junction does not agree with germline; a read error may underlie this. The chain has TRBV20-1 and TRBJ1-2; 7 nucleotides match TRBD1. Germline V gives CDR1 DFQATT, CDR2 SNEGSKA (reference sequence). CDR3 length: 15 residues. The CDR3 loop reads CSARATTGTNYGCTF. The CDR3 DNA follows: TGCAGTGCTCGAGCCACGACAGGGACTAACTATGGCTGCACCTTC.

This rearrangement joins TRBV7-9 to TRBJ2-1; maybe TRBD1 (5 bases). The CDR3 runs 13 residues. The V and J ends lost 7 bases and 8 bases respectively, with 15 bases between them. The germline V gene has CDR1 SEHNR and CDR2 FQNEAQ (reference sequence). The CDR3 region is CASNLKGNDEQFF. DNA for the CDR3: TGTGCCAGCAACCTAAAGGGGAATGATGAGCAGTTCTTC.